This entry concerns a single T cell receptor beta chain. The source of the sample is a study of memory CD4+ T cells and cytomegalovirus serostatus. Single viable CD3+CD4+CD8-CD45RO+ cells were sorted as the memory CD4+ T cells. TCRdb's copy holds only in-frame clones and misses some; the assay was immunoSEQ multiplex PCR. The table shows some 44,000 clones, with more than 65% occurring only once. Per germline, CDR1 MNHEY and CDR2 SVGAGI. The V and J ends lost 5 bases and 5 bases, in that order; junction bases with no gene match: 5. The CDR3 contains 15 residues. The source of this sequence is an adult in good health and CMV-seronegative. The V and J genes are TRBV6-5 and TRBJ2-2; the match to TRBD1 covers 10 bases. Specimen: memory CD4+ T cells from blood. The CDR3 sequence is CASSTDRGRTGELFF. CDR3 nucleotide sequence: TGTGCCAGCAGTACCGACAGGGGGCGGACCGGGGAGCTGTTTTTT.